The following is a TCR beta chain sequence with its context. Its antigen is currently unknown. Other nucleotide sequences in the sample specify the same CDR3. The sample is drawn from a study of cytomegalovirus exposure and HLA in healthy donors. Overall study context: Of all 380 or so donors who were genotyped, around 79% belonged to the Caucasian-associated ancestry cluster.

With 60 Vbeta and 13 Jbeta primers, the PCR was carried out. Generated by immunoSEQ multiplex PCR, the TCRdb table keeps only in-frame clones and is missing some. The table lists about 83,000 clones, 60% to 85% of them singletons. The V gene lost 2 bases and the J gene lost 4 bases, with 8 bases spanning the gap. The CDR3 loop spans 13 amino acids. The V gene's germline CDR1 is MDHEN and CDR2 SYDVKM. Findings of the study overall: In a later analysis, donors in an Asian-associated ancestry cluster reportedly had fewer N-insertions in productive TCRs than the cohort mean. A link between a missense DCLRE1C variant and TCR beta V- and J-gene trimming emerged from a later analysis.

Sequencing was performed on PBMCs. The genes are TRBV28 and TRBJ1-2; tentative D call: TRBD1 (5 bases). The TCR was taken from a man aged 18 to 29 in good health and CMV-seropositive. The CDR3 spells CASSLRGGYGYTF. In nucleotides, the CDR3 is TGTGCCAGCAGTTTAAGGGGAGGCTATGGCTACACCTTC.